This T cell receptor beta chain was sequenced in a study of blood T cell repertoires in COVID-19. Background on the study: The United States, Italy and Spain were the sources of the acute and convalescent COVID-19 samples. PBMCs, B-cell-depleted T cells, or T cells were the source of the cDNA or gDNA that made up the material.

Per the study methods: Quantification of nucleated cells was approximated via reference gene primer amplification. Method: immunoSEQ multiplex PCR; TCRdb's copy keeps in-frame clones and lacks some. V and J calls and clone size are those listed in that table; D and trimming were worked out from the DNA. The table lists some 380,000 clones, 90% of them singletons. As concerns this clone: Other DNA sequences in the same sample also yield this CDR3.

V dropped 0 bases and J dropped 1 base, with 6 bases sitting between them. Germline loops: CDR1 LGHNA, CDR2 YSLEER. This CDR3 is built from 15 residues. Specimen: peripheral blood. This sequence was found in a man aged 18-30 years with active or convalescent COVID-19. This chain joins TRBV4-3 and TRBJ2-2, with no clear D. The CDR3 here is CASSQESLNTGELFF. CDR3 in DNA: TGCGCCAGCAGCCAAGAATCTCTGAACACCGGGGAGCTGTTTTTT.